Below, 15 T cell receptor beta chains from the same sample are listed, as sequenced in a study of blood T cell repertoires in COVID-19. Here immunoSEQ multiplex PCR was the method, and the copy in TCRdb shows in-frame clones only, minus some. The data hold under 250,000 clones, with approximately 84% observed a single time. Material for sequencing was peripheral blood. These receptors came from a man between 50 and 59 years old with COVID-19, enrolled during active disease.

A single count supports this clone. The chain carries TRBV29-1 and TRBJ1-1; 9 positions agree with TRBD1. Germline values: CDR1 SQVTM, CDR2 ANQGSEA. V lost 7 bases and J lost 1; bases outside the gene matches: 13. The CDR3 has 16 amino acids. CDR3 sequence (DNA): TGCAGCGGGCAGGGGACAGGGAGGCGGGGGAACACTGAAGCTTTCTTT. This codes for CSGQGTGRRGNTEAFF.

The CDR3 here is CASSLREYTEAFF. CDR3 DNA sequence: TGTGCCAGCAGCTTGAGAGAATACACTGAAGCTTTCTTT. The rearrangement joins TRBV7-9 to TRBJ1-1, with D unresolved. The CDR3 has 13 amino acids. V was clipped by 3 bases and J by 3 bases, with 8 bases between them. CDR1 and CDR2 (germline): SEHNR, FQNEAQ (reference sequence).

The genes are TRBV5-1 and TRBJ2-7; D gene unclear. Germline CDR1 SGHRS, CDR2 YFSETQ. This CDR3 spans 15 amino acids. Deletions cut 5 bases from V and 4 bases from J, with 19 bases between. This CDR3 is CASRETLTNGYEQYF. As DNA, the CDR3 is TGCGCCAGCAGGGAGACCCTTACTAACGGATACGAGCAGTACTTC. Variable domain in full (rest from reference TRBV5-1 and TRBJ2-7): KAGVTQTPRYLIKTRGQQVTLSCSPISGHRSVSWYQQTPGQGLQFLFEYFSETQRNKGNFPGRFSGRQFSNSRSEMNVSTLELGDSALYLCASRETLTNGYEQYFGPGTRLTVT.

V and J are TRBV27 and TRBJ1-2; tentatively, D is TRBD1 (5 bases). This CDR3 comprises 18 residues. Germline lookup yields CDR1 MNHEY and CDR2 SMNVEV (reference sequence). V lost 4 bases to trimming and J lost 4 bases, with 25 bases between them. In nucleotides, the CDR3 is TGTGCCAGCAGTTCTCGACCCTCCCTAGGGGATAGACTCTATGGCTACACCTTC. Translating gives CASSSRPSLGDRLYGYTF.

The chain links TRBV2 to TRBJ2-3, with 8 bases identical to TRBD1. Trimming cost V 3 bases and J 4 bases; bases outside gene matches: 6. The CDR3 is 15 residues long. Germline lookup yields CDR1 SNHLY and CDR2 FYNNEI. Here the CDR3 DNA reads TGTGCCAGCAGTGATCGGCAGGGGGCGTCAGATACGCAGTATTTT. The encoded protein is CASSDRQGASDTQYF.

This chain uses TRBV7-9 with TRBJ2-5, with TRBD1 matching over 10 bases. Per germline, CDR1 SEHNR and CDR2 FQNEAQ (reference sequence). The CDR3 is 16 residues long. V trimming: 4 bases; J trimming: 4 bases; junction bases outside the gene matches: 9. CDR3 sequence: CASSWSRQGARETQYF. The CDR3, as DNA: TGTGCCAGCAGCTGGAGCCGACAGGGGGCGCGAGAGACCCAGTACTTC.

The chain combines TRBV30 with TRBJ1-5; perhaps TRBD1 as D (6 bases). CDR1 is GTSNPN, CDR2 SVGIG, per germline (reference sequence). This CDR3 contains 15 residues. Trimming took 5 bases from V and 3 from J, leaving 17 bases between them. CDR3 bases: TGTGCCTGGGGCCCGGGCCAGGGGTCCAATCAGCCCCAGCATTTT. It encodes CAWGPGQGSNQPQHF.

This chain joins TRBV6-5 and TRBJ2-7, with TRBD2 matching 12 bases. After removal of 4 bases from V and 4 bases from J, the junction contained 5 bases not matched to a gene. This CDR3 comprises 15 residues. Germline CDR1 is MNHEY and CDR2 is SVGAGI. The DNA of the CDR3 is TGTGCCAGCAGTTTTAGGACTAGCGGGGAATACGAGCAGTACTTC. The encoded protein is CASSFRTSGEYEQYF.

The chain employs TRBV5-5 and TRBJ2-7; the D is unclear. Germline V lookup: CDR1 SGHKS, CDR2 YYEKEE (reference sequence). CDR3 length: 14 amino acids. The V and J ends lost 0 bases and 2 bases respectively, with 9 bases between them. The CDR3 DNA reads as TGTGCCAGCAGCTTGGTTAGAGAGACCTACGAGCAGTACTTC. This translates into CASSLVRETYEQYF.

The chain employs TRBV6-2 or TRBV6-3 and TRBJ2-5, with TRBD2 matching 7 bases. V was clipped by 2 bases and J by 3 bases; unmatched bases: 6. CDR3 size: 15 residues. Germline CDR1 is MNHEY and CDR2 is SVGEGT. The CDR3 reads CASSYPRSGKETQYF. In nucleotides, the CDR3 is TGTGCCAGCAGTTACCCACGCAGCGGGAAAGAGACCCAGTACTTC.

This clone was observed once. This chain joins TRBV7-9 and TRBJ2-7; 7 positions agree with TRBD1. CDR1 SEHNR and CDR2 FQNEAQ come from the germline V gene (reference sequence). This CDR3 has 14 amino acids. The J segment lost 1 base and the V segment lost 7 bases, leaving 7 bases of the junction unmatched. In nucleotides, the CDR3 is TGTGCCAGCACTGAGGGACAGAGTTCCTACGAGCAGTACTTC. It translates to CASTEGQSSYEQYF. The whole variable domain, remainder taken from reference TRBV7-9 and TRBJ2-7, is DTGVSQNPRHKITKRGQNVTFRCDPISEHNRLYWYRQTLGQGPEFLTYFQNEAQLEKSRLLSDRFSAERPKGSFSTLEIQRTEQGDSAMYLCASTEGQSSYEQYFGPGTRLTVT.

The J gene is TRBJ2-7, the V gene TRBV3-1 (or the pseudogene TRBV3-2), with D perhaps matching TRBD2 (5 bases). V shed 4 bases and J shed 7 bases, with 11 bases lying between them. CDR3 length: 12 residues. In germline, CDR1 is LGHDT, CDR2 YNNKEL (reference sequence). The CDR3 sequence is CASSPTGYEQYF. The DNA for the CDR3 is TGTGCCAGCAGCCCGACGGGGTATGAGCAGTACTTC.

The rearrangement links TRBV19 to TRBJ2-2; the D gene is possibly TRBD1 (5 bases). CDR1 and CDR2 (germline): LNHDA, SQIVND (reference sequence). The ends were cut back, 5 bases at V and 3 bases at J, with 13 bases in the middle. CDR3 length: 15 amino acids. CDR3 amino acids: CASSRQRLDTGELFF. In DNA, the CDR3 is TGTGCCAGTAGTCGACAGCGCCTAGACACCGGGGAGCTGTTTTTT.

This rearrangement joins TRBV2 to TRBJ2-7; TRBD1 aligns across 9 bases. The V and J ends lost 8 bases and 11 bases, in that order; junction bases with no gene match: 10. The germline V gene encodes CDR1 SNHLY and CDR2 FYNNEI. The length of the CDR3 is 12 residues. The CDR3 loop is CASSGTGPMEYF. The DNA of the CDR3 is TGTGCCAGCTCCGGGACAGGGCCTATGGAGTACTTC.

The chain uses TRBV30 and TRBJ2-7, with D possibly TRBD1 on 5 matching bases. The length of the CDR3 is 12 residues. Germline CDR1 and CDR2: GTSNPN and SVGIG (reference sequence). The germline V and J ends were trimmed by 0 bases and 5 bases, with 8 bases remaining between them. CDR3 nucleotides: TGTGCCTGGAGTGTTCAGGGTAACGAGCAGTACTTC. It encodes CAWSVQGNEQYF.